This T cell receptor beta chain was identified during a study of blood T cell repertoires in COVID-19. Background on the study: Samples came from the United States, Italy and Spain, spanning acute and convalescent COVID-19.

This clone has more than one count but fewer than ten. Germline assignment: CDR1 KGHSH and CDR2 LQKENI. Losses at the gene ends were 6 bases for V and 5 bases for J; bases not matched to a gene: 8. The CDR3 is 14 amino acids. In the original analysis: Estimates of nucleated cell counts were drawn from the amplification of reference gene primers. Generated by immunoSEQ multiplex PCR, the TCRdb table keeps only in-frame clones and is missing some. The D gene and trimming were derived from the DNA, and the V and J assignments and clone size from that table. The sample holds 150,000 to 180,000 clones, 70% to 90% seen once.

V is TRBV18 and J is TRBJ1-1; TRBD1 matches 8 bases. The TCR was taken from a man aged 60 to 75 with COVID-19, enrolled during active disease. Sequencing input: peripheral blood. DNA of the CDR3: TGTGCCAGCTCTTTCGGACAGGGAATAACTGAAGCTTTCTTT. Amino acid sequence: CASSFGQGITEAFF.